This T cell receptor (beta chain) is from a study of vaccination and CD4 T cells after COVID-19. About the research overall: Post-vaccination samples were procured at a median of 72 days following dose two (range 14 to 241). The study's findings and limits: The median count of SARS-CoV-2-reactive clonotypes rose from around 21 to 38, not significantly.

Cultured CD4+ T cells had their DNA profiled by the Oncomine TCR Beta short-read assay. From the PCR reads, TCRdb called clonotypes with MiXCR, one entry per CDR3 protein. The sample yields about 14,000 distinct CDR3 sequences, 55% to 70% seen once. As for treatment: 10-day PBMC culture with coronavirus spike peptide pools or control peptides (ViraFEST assay). Germline assignment: CDR1 MGHDK and CDR2 SYGVNS. The CDR3 is made up of 15 amino acids. After removal of 8 bases from V and 8 bases from J, the junction contained 12 bases not matched to a gene. For this clonotype: Its target is unknown.

The receptor was derived from a human donor who had recovered from COVID-19. The chain is built from TRBV25-1 and TRBJ2-1; TRBD2 aligns across 10 bases. Specimen: CD4+ T cells from blood, cultured in vitro. CDR3 loop: CASERDRGLADEQFF. The CDR3 DNA reads as TGTGCCAGCGAACGGGACAGAGGACTAGCGGATGAGCAGTTCTTC.